This T cell receptor (beta chain) was retrieved from a study of OX40 agonist ivuxolimab in advanced cancers. Overall study: Enrolled patients in dose escalation had cancers that were hepatocellular carcinoma, melanoma, renal cell or head and neck cancer.

A word on this clone: Antigen unknown.

Study-level results: A proportion of nonresponders additionally exhibited low normalized T-cell clonal expansion. Researchers report that CD8+ T cells had, on average, more expanded clones than CD4+.

The germline V gene encodes CDR1 MNHNY and CDR2 SVGAGI (reference sequence). The CDR3 runs 12 residues. Trimming left V 9 bases short and J 1 base short, with 9 bases between. Sequencing used immunoSEQ multiplex PCR; TCRdb keeps in-frame clones, though not all of them. This sample carries 60,000 to 65,000 clones, over 75% of them seen once, and the ten largest clones take roughly a tenth. The specimen comprised CD4+ or CD8+ T cells sorted from blood, sampled in a trial of the OX40 agonist ivuxolimab. The TCR was taken from an adult with an advanced solid tumor such as melanoma, head and neck, liver or kidney cancer. This chain links TRBV6-6 with TRBJ2-5; tentative D call: TRBD1 (6 bases). CDR3 DNA sequence: TGTGCCAGTCAGGGGTCCCAAGAGACCCAGTACTTC. Amino acids: CASQGSQETQYF.